This entry is about one T cell receptor (beta chain). Antigen: not known. This sample is drawn from a study of spatial heterogeneity in lung cancer. Time point described: blood at routine non-recurrence follow-up after resection. No cell sorting; template was whole RNA from tumor, lung tissue or PBMC. Each TCR cDNA molecule bore a unique molecular identifier. TCRdb re-called the 5' RACE reads through MiXCR, storing one row per CDR3 protein. The table has about 100,000 distinct CDR3 sequences, roughly a fifth seen once. V dropped 5 bases and J dropped 0; count of bases not matched to a gene: 2. The length of the CDR3 is 14 residues. Looked up from germline, CDR1 is SGHTA and CDR2 is FQGNSA. Broader study findings: Ubiquitous expanded tumor TCRs appeared in blood more at resection than follow-up.

The source of this sequence is a male donor with early-stage non-small cell lung cancer. The material was PBMCs, obtained at follow-up. V and J are TRBV7-2 and TRBJ2-5, with TRBD2 identical over 8 bases. The CDR3 here is CASSRSGNQETQYF. In nucleotides, the CDR3 is TGTGCCAGCAGCCGTAGCGGGAACCAAGAGACCCAGTACTTC.